Sequencing of this T cell receptor (beta chain) was carried out in a study of cytomegalovirus exposure and HLA in healthy donors. Study outcomes and limitations: The study flagged around 160 TCR beta chains as cytomegalovirus-associated. In vitro work confirmed that a few CMV-associated chains recognize CMV antigens. The tendency of first-cohort TCR clusters to co-occur in the roughly 120 validation repertoires was identified by a subsequent analysis.

The protocol was immunoSEQ multiplex PCR, while the TCRdb copy is restricted to in-frame clones and leaves out a portion. This sample carries approximately 150,000 clones, more than 85% of them seen once, and the ten largest clones take 7.5% to 9%. Comments on this clone: What it binds is unknown.

This CDR3 region has 12 residues. V lost 3 bases and J lost 5; bases outside the gene matches: 0. CDR1 LNHNV and CDR2 YYDKDF come from the germline V gene (reference sequence). The TCR was taken from a man between 18 and 29 years old in good health and CMV-seropositive. This sequence joins TRBV15 and TRBJ2-5, with TRBD1 identical over 7 bases. The source material was PBMCs. The CDR3 DNA reads as TGTGCCACCAGCAGCAGGGGGGAGACCCAGTACTTC. This codes for CATSSRGETQYF.